This entry lists 16 T cell receptor beta chains sequenced from one sample in a study of shared clonotypes between healthy human individuals. The method was immunoSEQ multiplex PCR; TCRdb's version includes in-frame clones alone and lacks a portion of them. The sample lists 650,000 to 750,000 clones, about two thirds occurring once. The sample comprised memory CD4+ T cells sorted from blood. Indicated subset: CD45RA-negative fraction. These receptors came from a woman aged 25-40 years in good health.

The J gene is TRBJ1-4, the V gene TRBV4-1, with 9 nucleotides matching TRBD1. Per germline, CDR1 MGHRA and CDR2 YSYEKL. V shed 1 base and J 6 bases; nucleotides not matched to a gene: 9. The length of the CDR3 is 17 residues. The CDR3 here is CASSQGPPGTGYEKLFF. CDR3 DNA: TGCGCCAGCAGCCAAGGACCCCCCGGGACAGGGTATGAAAAACTGTTTTTT.

The J gene is TRBJ2-2, the V gene TRBV10-2, with D possibly matching TRBD1 (6 bases). This CDR3 contains 15 residues. V was shortened by 5 bases and J by 1 base, with 11 bases between the two germline ends. CDR1 WSHSY and CDR2 SAAADI come from the germline V gene. CDR3 in DNA: TGCGCCAGCAGTTCTACGGACAGGAACACCGGGGAGCTGTTTTTT. It translates to CASSSTDRNTGELFF.

V usage is TRBV5-1 and J usage is TRBJ2-5; 7 bases map to TRBD1. Germline trimming cut 4 bases from V and 3 bases from J; bases unmatched to any gene: 6. The germline V gene has CDR1 SGHRS and CDR2 YFSETQ. The CDR3 loop spans 14 amino acids. CDR3 nucleotides: TGCGCCAGCAGCACAGGGGACGATGAAGAGACCCAGTACTTC. Translation: CASSTGDDEETQYF.

The gene calls are TRBV19 and TRBJ1-1; D uncertain. The CDR3 extends over 14 amino acids. Trimming pared 3 bases from V and 4 bases from J, leaving 12 bases between. From germline, CDR1 is LNHDA and CDR2 SQIVND (reference sequence). The CDR3 DNA sequence: TGTGCCAGTAGTATCCCTGACCCGAGCACTGAAGCTTTCTTT. This encodes CASSIPDPSTEAFF.

This chain connects TRBV6-5 to TRBJ1-2; TRBD1 might be the D (5 bases). CDR3 length equals 12 residues. Per germline, CDR1 MNHEY and CDR2 SVGAGI. In nucleotides, the CDR3 is TGTGTGGCACACGCACAGGACTATGGCTACACCTTC. It is translated as CVAHAQDYGYTF.

This clone was recorded once. The rearrangement uses TRBV11-3 and TRBJ2-7; 8 bases align to TRBD2. The CDR3 consists of 14 residues. Germline CDR1 is SGHNT and CDR2 is YENEEA. Unmatched junction bases numbered 6, after V lost 4 bases and J lost 4 bases. In DNA form, the CDR3 reads TGTGCCAGCAGCTCCGGACTAGCCCCTTACGAGCAGTACTTC. It yields the protein CASSSGLAPYEQYF.

This clone was picked up many times. The chain has TRBV28 and TRBJ2-7; TRBD1 matches 10 bases. The CDR3 sequence is 14 residues long. Trimming took 5 bases from V and 5 from J; bases not matched to a gene: 6. The germline V gene has CDR1 MDHEN and CDR2 SYDVKM. CDR3 in DNA: TGTGCCAGCAGTCGGACAGGGGGATGGCACGAGCAGTACTTC. It codes for CASSRTGGWHEQYF.

This clone showed up just once. The rearrangement uses TRBV4-1 and TRBJ1-2; 9 bases line up with TRBD1. The V gene's germline CDR1 is MGHRA and CDR2 YSYEKL. CDR3 size: 18 residues. The V segment lost 1 base and the J segment 5 bases; nucleotides outside the gene matches: 14. This CDR3 reads CASSQVWTGEAVVYGYTF. Written as DNA, the CDR3 is TGCGCCAGCAGCCAAGTTTGGACAGGGGAAGCGGTGGTGTATGGCTACACCTTC.

The CDR3 DNA reads TGTGCCAGCAGCTTAGGCGCGACAGTGAACACTGAAGCTTTCTTT. Residues: CASSLGATVNTEAFF. V and J are TRBV7-2 and TRBJ1-1; possible D gene TRBD1, 5 bases. Trimming pared 1 base from V and 0 bases from J, leaving 9 bases between. Per the germline V gene, CDR1 is SGHTA and CDR2 is FQGNSA. The CDR3 runs 15 residues.

The V and J genes are TRBV27 and TRBJ2-7, with 8 positions matching TRBD1. The length of the CDR3 is 16 residues. Germline assignment: CDR1 MNHEY and CDR2 SMNVEV (reference sequence). V lost 4 bases to trimming and J lost 3 bases; unmatched junction nucleotides: 11. Here the CDR3 reads CASSSRLRQGYYEQYF. The CDR3, as DNA: TGTGCCAGCAGTTCAAGACTGAGACAGGGGTACTACGAGCAGTACTTC.

This clone appeared once. V usage is TRBV27 and J usage is TRBJ1-2; 8 bases map to TRBD1. Trimming at V came to 3 bases and at J to 4 bases, leaving 16 bases not matched to a gene. Per the germline V gene, CDR1 is MNHEY and CDR2 is SMNVEV (reference sequence). The CDR3 consists of 18 residues. CDR3 protein: CASSFTGTGYGELYGYTF. The CDR3 bases are TGTGCCAGCAGTTTTACCGGGACAGGCTACGGTGAGCTCTATGGCTACACCTTC.

The CDR3 region has the DNA TGCGCCAGCAGCCGGGGACTAGCGGGAGCTTTGTCCTACGAGCAGTACTTC. Its translation is CASSRGLAGALSYEQYF. The chain carries TRBV5-1 and TRBJ2-7, with TRBD2 identical over 14 bases. The V segment lost 4 bases and the J segment 1 base; nucleotides outside the gene matches: 7. The V gene's germline CDR1 is SGHRS and CDR2 YFSETQ. There are 17 residues in the CDR3.

V gene TRBV2 combines with J gene TRBJ2-3; 8 positions agree with TRBD1. Germline V lookup: CDR1 SNHLY, CDR2 FYNNEI. The CDR3 runs 15 residues. Losses at the gene ends were 6 bases for V and 4 bases for J; bases not matched to a gene: 9. The CDR3 spells CASSPGQGRADTQYF. The CDR3 DNA reads TGTGCCAGCAGCCCTGGACAGGGAAGGGCAGATACGCAGTATTTT.

The chain has TRBV5-4 and TRBJ2-5; possible D gene TRBD1, 6 bases. The CDR3 is 14 residues long. V was trimmed by 2 bases and J by 2 bases, leaving 10 bases between them. The germline V gene encodes CDR1 SGHNT and CDR2 YYREEE (reference sequence). DNA of the CDR3: TGTGCCAGCAGCTTACGGGACATACAAGAGACCCAGTACTTC. Translation: CASSLRDIQETQYF.

The chain couples TRBV5-5 to TRBJ2-7; the match to TRBD1 covers 7 bases. CDR1 and CDR2 from the germline V gene are SGHKS and YYEKEE (reference sequence). With 4 bases clipped from V and 5 bases from J, the junction kept 12 bases outside the gene matches. The CDR3 spans 15 residues. The CDR3 spells CASSRSWQGVHEQYF. Written as DNA, the CDR3 is TGTGCCAGCAGCCGGTCGTGGCAGGGGGTTCACGAGCAGTACTTC.

This chain joins TRBV28 and TRBJ2-5; possibly TRBD2 for D (5 bases). Germline CDR1 MDHEN, CDR2 SYDVKM. The germline V and J ends were trimmed by 1 base and 5 bases, with 11 bases remaining between them. CDR3 size: 14 residues. In DNA form, the CDR3 reads TGTGCCAGCAGTTTATTAGGGAGTGGGGAGACCCAGTACTTC. Its translation is CASSLLGSGETQYF.